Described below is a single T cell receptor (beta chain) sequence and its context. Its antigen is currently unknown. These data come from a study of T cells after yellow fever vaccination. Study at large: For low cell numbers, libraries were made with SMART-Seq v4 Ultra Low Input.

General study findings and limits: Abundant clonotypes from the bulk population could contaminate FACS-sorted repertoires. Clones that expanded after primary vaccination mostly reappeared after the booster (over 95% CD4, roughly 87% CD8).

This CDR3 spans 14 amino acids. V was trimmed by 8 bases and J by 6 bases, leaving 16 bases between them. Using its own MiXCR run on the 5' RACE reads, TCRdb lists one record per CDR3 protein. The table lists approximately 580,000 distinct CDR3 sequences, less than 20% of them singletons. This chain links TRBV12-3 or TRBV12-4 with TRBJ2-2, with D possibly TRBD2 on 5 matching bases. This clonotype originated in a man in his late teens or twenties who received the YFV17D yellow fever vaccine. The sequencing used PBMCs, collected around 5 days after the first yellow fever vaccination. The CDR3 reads CASVDWLNAGELFF. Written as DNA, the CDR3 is TGTGCCAGCGTGGACTGGTTGAATGCCGGGGAGCTGTTTTTT.